This record concerns one T cell receptor (beta chain) sequence. Its specificity is not known. V lost 4 bases to trimming and J lost 2 bases, with 15 bases between them. The CDR3 totals 15 residues. Germline CDR1 reads MDHEN; CDR2 reads SYDVKM. The data were taken from a study of beta chain features in type 1 diabetes. Study results and caveats: In all four CD4+ subsets, TCRB CDR3 length was significantly, moderately reduced in type 1 diabetes.

The study reverse transcribed the entire isolated RNA, so it sequenced expressed TCRB transcripts. Repertoires were generated with immunoSEQ multiplex PCR, while TCRdb's copy carries only in-frame clones and drops some. This sample has around 45,000 clones; around 40% occur once, and the top ten carry about 0.13%. The sample consisted of stem cell memory CD4+ T cells from blood. This chain connects TRBV28 to TRBJ2-7; weak D call: TRBD2 (5 bases). The clonotype was recovered from a man aged 25 to 45 with type 1 diabetes. This CDR3 is CASSSRHRGTYEQYF. The CDR3 DNA sequence: TGTGCCAGCAGTTCCCGCCATCGAGGGACCTACGAGCAGTACTTC.